This T cell receptor beta chain is drawn from a study of blood T cell repertoires in COVID-19. Background on the study: The origin of the acute and convalescent COVID-19 samples was the United States, Italy and Spain. In each case, the material was cDNA or gDNA derived from T cells, B-cell-depleted T cells, or PBMCs.

The CDR3 is 17 amino acids. Germline lookup yields CDR1 ENHRY and CDR2 SYGVKD. V lost 0 bases, J lost 3 bases, and 17 bases lay in between. How the authors handled the data: Reference gene primer amplification yielded estimated nucleated cell counts. TCRdb's copy holds only in-frame clones and misses some; the assay was immunoSEQ multiplex PCR. The V and J calls and clone size are taken from that table; D and trimming were inferred from the DNA. The sample consists of some 120,000 clones, about four fifths of them appearing once. This clone has just a few counts. This sequence originates from a woman in her fifties or sixties with acute or convalescent COVID-19. The sequencing input was peripheral blood. The gene calls are TRBV10-3 and TRBJ1-2, with D hard to call. The CDR3 DNA reads as TGTGCCATCAGTGAGTCGATGGCAGGCAATGGGTACTATGGCTACACCTTC. This codes for CAISESMAGNGYYGYTF.